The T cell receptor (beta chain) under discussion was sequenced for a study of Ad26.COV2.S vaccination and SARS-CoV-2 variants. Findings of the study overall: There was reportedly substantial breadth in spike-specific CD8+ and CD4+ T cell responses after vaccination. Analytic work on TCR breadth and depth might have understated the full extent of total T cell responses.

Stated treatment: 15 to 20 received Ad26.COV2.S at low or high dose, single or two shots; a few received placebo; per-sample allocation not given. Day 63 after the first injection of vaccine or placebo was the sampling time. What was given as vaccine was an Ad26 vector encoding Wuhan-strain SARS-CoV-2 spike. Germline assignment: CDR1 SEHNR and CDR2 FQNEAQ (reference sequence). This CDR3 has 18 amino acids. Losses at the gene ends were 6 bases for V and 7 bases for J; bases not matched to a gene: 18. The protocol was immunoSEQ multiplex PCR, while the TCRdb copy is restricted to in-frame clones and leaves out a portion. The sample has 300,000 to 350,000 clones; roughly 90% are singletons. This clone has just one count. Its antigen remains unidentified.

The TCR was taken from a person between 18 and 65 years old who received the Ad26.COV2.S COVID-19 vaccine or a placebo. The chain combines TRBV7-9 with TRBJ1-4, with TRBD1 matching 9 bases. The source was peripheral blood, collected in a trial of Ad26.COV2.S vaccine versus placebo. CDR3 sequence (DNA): TGTGCCAGCAGGTCCACTGGACAGGGGCCCGCAGTGGGTGAAAAACTGTTTTTT. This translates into CASRSTGQGPAVGEKLFF.